This T cell receptor beta chain was retrieved from a study of T cell responses to AZD1222 COVID-19 vaccine. Findings and caveats of the study: Sampled repertoires all dated from after the peak T cell response. With dominance at 160-218 and 743-854, vaccine-associated CD4 TCRs spanned spike.

CDR1 and CDR2 from the germline V gene are SGHRS and YFSETQ. V was shortened by 2 bases and J by 3 bases, with 17 bases between the two germline ends. The CDR3 runs 17 residues. With regard to this clone: The antigen remains unidentified.

Profiling relied on immunoSEQ multiplex PCR, and the TCRdb table lists in-frame clones only, not all of them. The sample carries 150,000 to 200,000 clones, around nine tenths recorded once. The gene calls are TRBV5-1 and TRBJ1-4; D is unresolved. The TCR was taken from an adult who received the AZD1222 COVID-19 vaccine. The material sequenced was peripheral blood, taken 28 days after the second AZD1222 dose. CDR3 DNA sequence: TGCGCCAGCAGCTTTTCCTTAGTGGGCAGCTCTAATGAAAAACTGTTTTTT. Protein: CASSFSLVGSSNEKLFF.